This T cell receptor (beta chain) was sequenced in a study of shared clonotypes between healthy human individuals. From germline, CDR1 is MNHEY and CDR2 SMNVEV (reference sequence). V lost 4 bases to trimming and J lost 8 bases, with 27 bases between them. The CDR3 sequence is 18 residues long. Libraries were prepared by immunoSEQ multiplex PCR; TCRdb keeps only in-frame clonotypes and omits some of them. Found here are approximately 500,000 clones, almost 97% of them singletons; the top ten hold about 0.064%. The origin of this receptor is a woman between 25 and 40 years old in good health. The sample taken for sequencing was naive CD4+ T cells sorted from blood. The subset is: CD45RA+ positively selected. The chain couples TRBV27 to TRBJ2-1; TRBD1 might be the D (6 bases). CDR3 sequence reads: CASSWGPRQAKTIHEQFF. For the CDR3, the DNA is TGTGCCAGCAGTTGGGGGCCCCGACAGGCCAAAACTATCCATGAGCAGTTCTTC.